Sequencing of this T cell receptor beta chain was carried out in a study of shared clonotypes between healthy human individuals. The study's findings and limits: Generation probabilities of non-shared clonotypes were lower (relative to those shared by all four donors).

As for this clone: Antigen unknown.

Trimming stripped 4 bases from V and 12 bases from J, with 19 bases between. The CDR3 extends over 13 amino acids. Germline V gene sequence: CDR1 SGHAT, CDR2 FQNNGV. Positively selected for CCR7, the CD45RO-negative cells used as naive CD8 cells excluded terminally differentiated effector memory CD45RA+ cells. Here immunoSEQ multiplex PCR was the method, and the copy in TCRdb shows in-frame clones only, minus some. The sample carries roughly 1,800,000 clones, roughly 94% recorded once. Input material: naive CD8+ T cells sorted from blood. The V call is TRBV11-2, the J call TRBJ2-7, with D hard to call. This receptor was identified in a man between 18 and 29 years old in good health. CDR3 nucleotides: TGTGCCAGCAGCTCCCTACCGAGTATGGTGTGGTACTTC. Its protein is CASSSLPSMVWYF.